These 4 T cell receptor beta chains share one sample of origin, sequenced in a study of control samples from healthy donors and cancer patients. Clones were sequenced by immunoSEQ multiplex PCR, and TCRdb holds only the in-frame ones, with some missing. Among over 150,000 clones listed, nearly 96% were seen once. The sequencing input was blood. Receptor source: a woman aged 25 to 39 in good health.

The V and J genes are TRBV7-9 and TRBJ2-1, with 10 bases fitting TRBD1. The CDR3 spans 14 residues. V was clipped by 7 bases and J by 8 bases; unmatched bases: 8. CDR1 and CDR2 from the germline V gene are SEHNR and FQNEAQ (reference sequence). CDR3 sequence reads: CASTLGDRGDEQFF. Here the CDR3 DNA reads TGTGCCAGCACCCTTGGGGACAGGGGCGATGAGCAGTTCTTC.

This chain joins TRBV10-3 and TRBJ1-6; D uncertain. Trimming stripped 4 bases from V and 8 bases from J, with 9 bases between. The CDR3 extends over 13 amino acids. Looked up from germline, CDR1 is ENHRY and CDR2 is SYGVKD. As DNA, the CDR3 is TGTGCCATCAGTGTAAACAAGGATTCACCCCTCCACTTT. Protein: CAISVNKDSPLHF.

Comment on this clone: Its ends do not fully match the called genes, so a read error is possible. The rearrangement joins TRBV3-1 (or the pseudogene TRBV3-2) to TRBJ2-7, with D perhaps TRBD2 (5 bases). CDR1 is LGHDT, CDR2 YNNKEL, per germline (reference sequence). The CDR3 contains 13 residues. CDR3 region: CASSHNPGSAVDF. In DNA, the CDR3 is TGTGCCAGCAGCCATAACCCGGGATCCGCTGTAGACTTC.

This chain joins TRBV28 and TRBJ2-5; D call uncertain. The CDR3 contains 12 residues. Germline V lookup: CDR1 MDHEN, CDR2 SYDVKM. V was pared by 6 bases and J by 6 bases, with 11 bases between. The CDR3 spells CASRHTEQTQYF. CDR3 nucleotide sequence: TGTGCCAGCAGACACACCGAGCAGACCCAGTACTTC.